This T cell receptor beta chain is from a study of T cells in Graves' hyperthyroidism and ophthalmopathy. Study at large: Staff took peripheral blood when the initial diagnosis was made, before any treatment began. General study findings and limits: Most expanded thyroid clonotypes above 0.001 also appeared in blood.

TCR beta CDR3 region amplification was performed from RNA transcripts. The study used the HTBI primer set for a first-round RT-PCR of the TCR CDR3. MiXCR, run by TCRdb on the multiplex PCR reads, gives a single entry per CDR3 protein. The table records approximately 710,000 distinct CDR3 sequences, 15% to 20% of them present only once. Extraction of PBMCs used 8 to 10 ml of fresh peripheral blood. The CDR3 runs to 17 residues. Trimming shortened V by 6 bases and J by 2 bases, and 22 bases separated the two germline ends. Germline V gives CDR1 LNHDA, CDR2 SQIVND (reference sequence). This clonotype was detected a few times. Antigen unknown.

V usage is TRBV19 and J usage is TRBJ1-2; D is possibly TRBD1 (5 bases). The sequence was obtained from a man over 45 with Graves' hyperthyroidism. The sample taken for sequencing was blood. Here the CDR3 DNA reads TGTGCCAGTAGCCCGGGGGACCGGCAAGCTAACAACTATGGCTACACCTTC. Protein: CASSPGDRQANNYGYTF.